Below are 21 T cell receptor beta chains sequenced from a single sample in a study of blood T cell repertoires in COVID-19. Here immunoSEQ multiplex PCR was the method, and the copy in TCRdb shows in-frame clones only, minus some. The sample includes 150,000 to 200,000 clones, roughly four fifths of them seen just once. The sequenced material came from peripheral blood. These receptor sequences come from a human donor in a cohort sampled during active COVID-19.

This sequence joins TRBV2 and TRBJ1-5, with 7 bases lining up with TRBD1. Trimming at V came to 6 bases and at J to 1 base, leaving 12 bases not matched to a gene. There are 17 residues in the CDR3. Germline V lookup: CDR1 SNHLY, CDR2 FYNNEI. CDR3 DNA: TGTGCCAGCAGGAAGGACAGGACAACTAGAAGCAATCAGCCCCAGCATTTT. It specifies CASRKDRTTRSNQPQHF.

This clone was seen more than once but under ten times. The chain carries TRBV7-9 and TRBJ1-5; tentatively, D is TRBD1 (5 bases). CDR1 is SEHNR, CDR2 FQNEAQ, per germline (reference sequence). V lost 8 bases and J lost 0, with 11 bases in between. The CDR3 runs to 14 residues. DNA of the CDR3: TGTGCCAGCTCGGGGGACTATAGCAATCAGCCCCAGCATTTT. This encodes CASSGDYSNQPQHF.

This clone has only one observation. The chain links TRBV14 to TRBJ1-1; D possibly corresponds to TRBD1 (5 bases). Trimming stripped 3 bases from V and 1 base from J, with 12 bases between. Germline CDR1 is SGHDN and CDR2 is FVKESK. The CDR3 spans 15 residues. The CDR3 DNA is TGTGCCAGCAGCCATCTGGGGCAGCAGAACACTGAAGCTTTCTTT. As protein: CASSHLGQQNTEAFF.

V is TRBV20-1 and J is TRBJ2-1, with D unresolved. CDR3 length: 14 residues. CDR1 and CDR2 from the germline V gene are DFQATT and SNEGSKA (reference sequence). Deletions cut 3 bases from V and 0 bases from J, with 9 bases between. The CDR3 DNA is TGCAGTGCTAGTCTCCCGCGCTCCTACAATGAGCAGTTCTTC. It is translated as CSASLPRSYNEQFF.

V and J are TRBV18 and TRBJ2-1, with D possibly being TRBD2 (6 bases). The germline gives CDR1 KGHSH, CDR2 LQKENI. V shed 2 bases and J shed 3 bases, with 11 bases lying between them. This CDR3 comprises 15 residues. This CDR3 reads CASSPKRELYNEQFF. The CDR3 DNA follows: TGTGCCAGCTCACCAAAACGGGAGCTCTACAATGAGCAGTTCTTC.

In this sample, this clone turned up many times. The chain combines TRBV7-3 with TRBJ2-5; 8 bases line up with TRBD1. Germline CDR1 is SGHTA and CDR2 is FQGTGA. The CDR3 length is 15 residues. The J segment lost 4 bases and the V segment lost 5 bases, leaving 9 bases of the junction unmatched. CDR3 sequence (DNA): TGTGCCAGCAGCGAGCAGACAGGGGCCGGAGAGACCCAGTACTTC. This encodes CASSEQTGAGETQYF.

J is TRBJ2-2 and V is TRBV5-4; weak D call: TRBD2 (6 bases). Germline-derived CDR1 and CDR2 are SGHNT and YYREEE (reference sequence). This CDR3 contains 14 residues. Trimming left V 4 bases short and J 5 bases short, with 12 bases between. Here the CDR3 DNA reads TGTGCCAGCAGCCCGGTAGGAGGGACCGGGGAGCTGTTTTTT. Amino acids: CASSPVGGTGELFF.

This sequence joins TRBV18 and TRBJ2-1; 9 nucleotides align to TRBD1. The length of the CDR3 is 14 residues. V was pared by 3 bases and J by 7 bases, with 4 bases of the junction left unmatched. Germline CDR1 reads KGHSH; CDR2 reads LQKENI. Here the CDR3 reads CASSPGTGRNEQFF. CDR3 DNA sequence: TGTGCCAGCTCACCTGGGACAGGGAGGAATGAGCAGTTCTTC.

The gene calls are TRBV19 and TRBJ1-6; TRBD1 matches 9 bases. Trimming cost V 6 bases and J 8 bases; bases outside gene matches: 5. Germline V gene sequence: CDR1 LNHDA, CDR2 SQIVND (reference sequence). This CDR3 is 14 amino acids long. The CDR3 DNA sequence: TGTGCCAGTAGCCGACAGGGGGGCTATTCACCCCTCCACTTT. Its translation is CASSRQGGYSPLHF. Looking up the rest from reference TRBV19 and TRBJ1-6 gives the full variable domain: DGGITQSPKYLFRKEGQNVTLSCEQNLNHDAMYWYRQDPGQGLRLIYYSQIVNDFQKGDIAEGYSVSREKKESFPLTVTSAQKNPTAFYLCASSRQGGYSPLHFGNGTRLTVT.

V gene TRBV11-2 combines with J gene TRBJ2-2; D gene uncertain. V lost 2 bases, J lost 9 bases, and 16 bases lay in between. Germline assignment: CDR1 SGHAT and CDR2 FQNNGV. The CDR3 contains 15 residues. The CDR3 spells CASSLLSRWSRELFF. CDR3 in DNA: TGTGCCAGCAGCTTATTGTCCCGGTGGTCGAGGGAGCTGTTTTTT.

The chain couples TRBV6-2 or TRBV6-3 to TRBJ2-7, with 7 bases aligning to TRBD2. V lost 2 bases, J lost 3 bases, and 4 bases stayed unmatched. The length of the CDR3 is 14 residues. Germline CDR1 reads MNHEY; CDR2 reads SVGEGT. CDR3 DNA sequence: TGTGCCAGCAGTTACGCGGGAGAGAACTACGAGCAGTACTTC. Encoded protein: CASSYAGENYEQYF.

The genes are TRBV10-3 and TRBJ2-3; 10 positions agree with TRBD1. The CDR3 extends over 14 amino acids. CDR1 and CDR2 from the germline V gene are ENHRY and SYGVKD. The junction had 9 bases not matched to a gene; V was cut back by 8 bases and J by 7 bases. In DNA form, the CDR3 reads TGTGCCATCGGGGGGGACAGGGGTTCAAATACGCAGTATTTT. The encoded protein is CAIGGDRGSNTQYF.

The chain links TRBV5-6 to TRBJ2-7, with D tentatively TRBD1 (7 bases). Trimming stripped 0 bases from V and 3 bases from J, with 13 bases between. CDR1 is SGHDT and CDR2 is YYEEEE in the germline V gene. CDR3 length: 15 residues. In nucleotides, the CDR3 is TGTGCCAGCAGCTTGGGCGGGGACAGAAACTACGAGCAGTACTTC. It encodes CASSLGGDRNYEQYF.

The chain employs TRBV19 and TRBJ2-7, with D maybe TRBD1 (5 bases). The CDR3 runs to 15 residues. The V end was cut by 1 base, the J end by 1 base, with 11 bases between. Per the germline V gene, CDR1 is LNHDA and CDR2 is SQIVND (reference sequence). CDR3 region: CASSIAAGFSYEQYF. CDR3 in DNA: TGTGCCAGTAGTATAGCCGCAGGGTTTTCCTACGAGCAGTACTTC.

The chain combines TRBV30 with TRBJ1-4; 10 bases are a match to TRBD1. The CDR3 is 15 residues long. V lost 0 bases to trimming and J lost 8 bases; unmatched junction nucleotides: 6. From germline, CDR1 is GTSNPN and CDR2 SVGIG (reference sequence). The CDR3 DNA follows: TGTGCCTGGAGTGTATTGGGACAGGGGAGGGAAAAACTGTTTTTT. This sequence encodes CAWSVLGQGREKLFF.

The genes are TRBV10-3 and TRBJ2-5; TRBD2 might be the D (5 bases). The CDR3 has 16 amino acids. CDR1 is ENHRY, CDR2 SYGVKD, per germline. With 0 bases removed from V and 4 bases from J, the gap between germline ends came to 15 bases. The CDR3 nucleotides read TGTGCCATCAGTGAGTCAATGGGTCCCGAGGGAGAGACCCAGTACTTC. Translated, it gives CAISESMGPEGETQYF.

This clone was seen just once. The chain is built from TRBV30 and TRBJ1-4, with TRBD1 identical over 9 bases. Trimming took 2 bases from V and 8 from J; bases not matched to a gene: 9. CDR3 length equals 15 residues. Germline lookup yields CDR1 GTSNPN and CDR2 SVGIG (reference sequence). The CDR3 spells CAWSITGGSGEKLFF. The CDR3 DNA is TGTGCCTGGAGTATAACAGGGGGCTCAGGGGAAAAACTGTTTTTT.

The sample holds one count of this clone. The chain is built from TRBV28 and TRBJ1-2; D ambiguous. The CDR3 is 15 residues long. Germline lookup yields CDR1 MDHEN and CDR2 SYDVKM. Trimming pared 3 bases from V and 2 bases from J, leaving 13 bases between. The CDR3 nucleotides read TGTGCCAGCAGTTTTCTACGAATACTGAACTATGGCTACACCTTC. Amino acid sequence: CASSFLRILNYGYTF.

The rearrangement links TRBV25-1 to TRBJ2-7; 10 positions match TRBD1. CDR1 is MGHDK, CDR2 SYGVNS, per germline. V shed 4 bases and J 4 bases; nucleotides not matched to a gene: 1. The length of the CDR3 is 13 residues. Here the CDR3 reads CASSGDRGYEQYF. In DNA form, the CDR3 reads TGTGCCAGCAGTGGGGACAGGGGTTACGAGCAGTACTTC.

The V and J genes are TRBV7-3 and TRBJ2-2; 9 positions agree with TRBD1. Germline CDR1 is SGHTA and CDR2 is FQGTGA. With V trimmed by 1 base and J by 7 bases, 25 bases remained unmatched. This CDR3 has 22 amino acids. CDR3 bases: TGTGCCAGCAGCTTAAATCCGGTGCGGGACAGGGTAAATGAGGCTTTTATCGGGGAGCTGTTTTTT. Encoded protein: CASSLNPVRDRVNEAFIGELFF.

This clone was found a few times. V usage is TRBV30 and J usage is TRBJ1-1, with TRBD1 matching over 7 bases. V lost 2 bases and J lost 4; bases outside the gene matches: 7. The CDR3 covers 14 residues. Germline CDR1 is GTSNPN and CDR2 is SVGIG (reference sequence). CDR3 nucleotide sequence: TGTGCCTGGAGTCCCTTAGGGGGCTTCACTGAAGCTTTCTTT. Its translation is CAWSPLGGFTEAFF.